A single T cell receptor (beta chain) is shown here with its context. During active infection, Seattle patients enrolled and were then monitored through disease. In the authors' methods: Amplification of reference gene primers provided the estimated nucleated cell counts. TCRdb's table, derived via immunoSEQ multiplex PCR, lists solely in-frame clones and lacks some. That table supplies the V and J calls and clone size; D and trimming were determined from the DNA. The sample shows roughly 340,000 clones, 80% to 90% of them seen only once. Trimming left V 8 bases short and J 5 bases short, with 9 bases between. This CDR3 region has 11 residues. From germline, CDR1 is MNHEY and CDR2 SMNVEV (reference sequence). The sample is drawn from a study of blood T cell repertoires in COVID-19. The overall study: Both acute and convalescent COVID-19 samples were obtained from the United States, Italy and Spain. PBMCs, B-cell-depleted T cells, or T cells were the source of the cDNA or gDNA that made up the material.

Sequenced sample: peripheral blood. This chain connects TRBV27 to TRBJ1-1; unclear D gene. This clonotype originated in a woman aged 25 to 39 with COVID-19, enrolled during active disease. The CDR3 is CASLGRTEAFF. For the CDR3, the DNA is TGTGCCAGCCTGGGGAGGACTGAAGCTTTCTTT.